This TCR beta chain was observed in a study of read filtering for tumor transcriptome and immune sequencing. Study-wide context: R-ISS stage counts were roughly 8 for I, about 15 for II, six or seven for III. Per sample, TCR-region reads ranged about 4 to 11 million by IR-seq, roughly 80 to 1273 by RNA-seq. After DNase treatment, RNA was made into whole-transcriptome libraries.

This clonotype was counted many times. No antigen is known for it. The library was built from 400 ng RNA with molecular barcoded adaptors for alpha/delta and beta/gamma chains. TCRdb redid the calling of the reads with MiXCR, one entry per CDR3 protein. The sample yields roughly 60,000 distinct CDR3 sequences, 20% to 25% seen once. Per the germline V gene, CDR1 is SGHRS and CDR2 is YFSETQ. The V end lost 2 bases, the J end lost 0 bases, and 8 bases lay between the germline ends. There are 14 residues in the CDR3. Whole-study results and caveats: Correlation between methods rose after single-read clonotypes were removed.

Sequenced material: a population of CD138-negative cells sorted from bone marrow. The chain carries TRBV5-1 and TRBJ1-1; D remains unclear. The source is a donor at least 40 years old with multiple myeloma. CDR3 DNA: TGCGCCAGCAGCTTCCGGGCCTTGAACACTGAAGCTTTCTTT. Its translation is CASSFRALNTEAFF.